A selection of T cell receptor beta chains follows, all from one sample in a study of T cell changes during pregnancy in multiple sclerosis. Data came from immunoSEQ multiplex PCR; TCRdb stores just in-frame clones and leaves some out. The top ten clones hold over 3% of a sample with about 69,000 clones, less than 90% of them seen once. Sequencing used peripheral blood, obtained before pregnancy. These TCRs come from a female donor with multiple sclerosis, enrolled in a pregnancy study. CDR3s include the opening cysteine and the closing phenylalanine or tryptophan. D genes are given only for firm matches. A clone size is listed for some rows: how often the clone was seen (once, few, many), or a class if it is expanded.

j_call,clone_size,v_call,d_call,cdr3_nt,cdr3_aa
TRBJ1-2,-,TRBV30,-,TGTGCCTGGAGTGACTCTGCTAGGGAGAGTGGGGGCTACACCTTC,CAWSDSARESGGYTF
TRBJ2-3,-,TRBV15,TRBD2,TGTGCCACCAGCGAGACTAGCGGGGGGGGGACGCAGTATTTT,CATSETSGGGTQYF
TRBJ2-7,-,TRBV4-2,TRBD1,TGTGCCAGCAGCCAAGAGGACGCCGTAACAGGGGACTCCTACGAGCAGTACTTC,CASSQEDAVTGDSYEQYF
TRBJ2-3,-,TRBV11-2,-,TGTGCCAGCAGCTTAGTTGGGGCGCTGACAGATACGCAGTATTTT,CASSLVGALTDTQYF
TRBJ2-1,few,TRBV7-2,TRBD2,TGTGCCAGCCGCTTCGCGGGAGGGGTCCATGAGCAGTTCTTC,CASRFAGGVHEQFF
TRBJ1-6,-,TRBV18,-,TGTGCCAGCTCACGTACTGGGGGGAATTACGATCGTTCACCCCTCCACTTT,CASSRTGGNYDRSPLHF
TRBJ2-7,-,TRBV6-1,-,TGTGCCAGCAGTGATTTTTCGAGGGCCGAGCAGTACTTC,CASSDFSRAEQYF
TRBJ2-2,-,TRBV6-5,TRBD1,TGTGCCAGCAGCCAGGGGGCACGGACCGGGGAGCTGTTTTTT,CASSQGARTGELFF
TRBJ2-2,-,TRBV11-2,TRBD1,TGTGCCAGCAGCTTGGGGACAGTAAACCCCGGGGAGCTGTTTTTT,CASSLGTVNPGELFF
TRBJ1-2,-,TRBV7-6,-,TGTGCCAGCAGCTTAGCGATTGGAGTTGGCTACACCTTC,CASSLAIGVGYTF
TRBJ2-3,-,TRBV7-8,TRBD2,TGTGCCAGCAGCTCTCTAGCGGGATTTAGCACAGATACGCAGTATTTT,CASSSLAGFSTDTQYF
TRBJ1-5,-,TRBV2,TRBD1,TGTGCCAGCAGTGAAGGGAGGACAGGACGCGATCAGCCCCAGCATTTT,CASSEGRTGRDQPQHF
TRBJ1-1,-,TRBV6-1,-,TGTGCCAGCAGTGAATTGGCCGAAGCTTTCTTT,CASSELAEAFF
TRBJ1-2,-,TRBV5-4,-,TGTGCCAGCAGCCGATCCGGACTTATCCCTAACTATGGCTACACCTTC,CASSRSGLIPNYGYTF
TRBJ2-7,-,TRBV29-1,-,TGCAGCGTTGAAGATAAATACGAGCAGTACTTC,CSVEDKYEQYF
TRBJ2-5,-,TRBV30,TRBD1,TGTGCCTGGAGTGCTCAAAGGGGGCCCCAAGAGACCCAGTACTTC,CAWSAQRGPQETQYF
TRBJ1-2,-,TRBV5-1,-,TGCGCCAGCAGCCGCGACTATGGCTACACCTTC,CASSRDYGYTF
TRBJ2-5,-,TRBV5-5,-,TGTGCCAGCAGCTTATCTCTGCTCGGGGGTAAGACCCAGTACTTC,CASSLSLLGGKTQYF
TRBJ1-2,-,TRBV14,-,TGTGCCAGCAGCCAAGCACGGGGAAGCTACTATGGCTACACCTTC,CASSQARGSYYGYTF
TRBJ2-7,few,TRBV19,TRBD1,TGTGCCAGTAGTGACGGGACAGGGACTTACGAGCAGTACTTC,CASSDGTGTYEQYF
TRBJ2-7,-,TRBV7-7,TRBD2,TGTGCCAGCAGCTCGGGGACTAGCGCTTTCGACGAGCAGTACTTC,CASSSGTSAFDEQYF
TRBJ2-7,few,TRBV7-9,TRBD1,TGTGCCAGCAGCTTGGACAGGAGCTCCTACGAGCAGTACTTC,CASSLDRSSYEQYF
TRBJ2-3,-,TRBV5-1,-,TGCGCCAGCAGCTTTGAGGGCTTAGGCACAGATACGCAGTATTTT,CASSFEGLGTDTQYF
TRBJ2-2,-,TRBV5-1,-,TGCGCCAGCTACTCGGGGATTAACACCGGGGAGCTGTTTTTT,CASYSGINTGELFF
TRBJ1-1,-,TRBV2,TRBD1,TGTGCCAGCAGTGTTAAACAGGGGGTCACTGAAGCTTTCTTT,CASSVKQGVTEAFF
TRBJ1-5,-,TRBV7-8,TRBD1,TGTGCCAGCAGCTATAACAGGGGGAATCAGCCCCAGCATTTT,CASSYNRGNQPQHF
TRBJ1-6,few,TRBV7-9,TRBD1,TGTGCCAGCAGACAGGGGGCCGGTTCACCCCTCCACTTT,CASRQGAGSPLHF
TRBJ2-6,-,TRBV21-1,-,TGTGCCAGCAGCAAAAAGGGCAGGGGGCCTACTCACTCTGGGGCCAACGTCCTGACTTTC,CASSKKGRGPTHSGANVLTF
TRBJ2-1,once,TRBV11-3,-,TGTGCCAGCAGCCCGCCGGCCCAACTAACTGACCCCTCCTACAATGAGCAGTTCTTC,CASSPPAQLTDPSYNEQFF
TRBJ2-7,few,TRBV7-9,-,TGTGCCAGCAGCCGTTTACGGGGCTCCTACGAGCAGTACTTC,CASSRLRGSYEQYF
TRBJ2-3,-,TRBV6-5,TRBD1,TGTGCCAGCAGTCCAATAGGGGGCTGGACAGATACGCAGTATTTT,CASSPIGGWTDTQYF
TRBJ1-3,-,TRBV30,-,TGTGCCTGGGCAACTATCTCCGCCATACAGGGAACTCTGAGAAACACCATATATTTT,CAWATISAIQGTLRNTIYF
TRBJ2-3,-,TRBV2,-,TGTGCCAGCAGGAGAGAAGCGGATACGCAGTATTTT,CASRREADTQYF
TRBJ1-1,-,TRBV5-1,-,TGCGCCAGCAGCTTGCTTCAGGGGAACACTGAAGCTTTCTTT,CASSLLQGNTEAFF
TRBJ2-3,-,TRBV5-4,-,TGTGCCAGCAGCTTGTACGGTGGAGATACGCAGTATTTT,CASSLYGGDTQYF
TRBJ1-1,-,TRBV7-9,-,TGTGCCAGCAGCCTTGGTTTGACAGGGAACACTGAAGCTTTCTTT,CASSLGLTGNTEAFF
TRBJ1-2,-,TRBV4-3,-,TGCGCCAGCAGCCAAACGCGGAACTATGGCTACACCTTC,CASSQTRNYGYTF
TRBJ1-3,-,TRBV27,TRBD1,TGTGCCAGCAGTTTAATGCCTACCATCAGGCCAGGGGGCCTTGGAAACACCATATATTTT,CASSLMPTIRPGGLGNTIYF
TRBJ1-5,-,TRBV7-9,-,TGTGCCAGCAGCTTAACAGTAGATCAGCCCCAGCATTTT,CASSLTVDQPQHF
TRBJ2-1,-,TRBV9,-,TGTGCCAGCAGCGTAGGGGGTAGGGGGTCCTCCTACAATGAGCAGTTCTTC,CASSVGGRGSSYNEQFF
TRBJ1-2,-,TRBV10-1,TRBD1,TGCGCCAGCAGTGACGGGCAGACAGGGGATGGCTACACCTTC,CASSDGQTGDGYTF
TRBJ2-2,-,TRBV12-5,TRBD2,TGTGCTAGTGGGGGACTAGCGGGGGGAAACACCGGGGAGCTGTTTTTT,CASGGLAGGNTGELFF
TRBJ2-5,-,TRBV6-1,-,TGTGCCAGCAGTGGGTTCAGGCCTCAAGAGACCCAGTACTTC,CASSGFRPQETQYF
TRBJ2-3,-,TRBV4-1,-,TGCGCCAGCAGTTCCACTACAGGGAAAGAAGTGGATACGCAGTATTTT,CASSSTTGKEVDTQYF
TRBJ2-7,-,TRBV9,-,TGTGCCAGCAGCGTAGCTTCCCAGGGCTACGAGCAGTACTTC,CASSVASQGYEQYF